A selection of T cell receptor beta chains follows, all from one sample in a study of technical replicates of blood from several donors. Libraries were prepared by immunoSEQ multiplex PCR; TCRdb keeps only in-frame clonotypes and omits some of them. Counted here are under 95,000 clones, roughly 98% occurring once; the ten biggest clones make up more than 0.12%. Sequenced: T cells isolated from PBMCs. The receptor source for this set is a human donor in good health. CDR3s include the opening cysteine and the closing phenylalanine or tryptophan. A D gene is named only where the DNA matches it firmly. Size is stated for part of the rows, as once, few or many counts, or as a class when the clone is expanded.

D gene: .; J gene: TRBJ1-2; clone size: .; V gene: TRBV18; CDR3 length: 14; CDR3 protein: CASSPYTDNYGYTF; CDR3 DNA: TGTGCCAGCTCACCCTACACAGACAACTATGGCTACACCTTC
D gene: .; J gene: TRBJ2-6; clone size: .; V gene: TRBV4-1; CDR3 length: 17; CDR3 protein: CASSQVVRGSGANVLTF; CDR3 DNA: TGCGCCAGCAGCCAAGTAGTAAGGGGTTCTGGGGCCAACGTCCTGACTTTC
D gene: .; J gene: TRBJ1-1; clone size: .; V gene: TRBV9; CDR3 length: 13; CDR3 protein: CASSLPPNTEAFF; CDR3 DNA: TGTGCCAGCAGCCTCCCTCCCAACACTGAAGCTTTCTTT
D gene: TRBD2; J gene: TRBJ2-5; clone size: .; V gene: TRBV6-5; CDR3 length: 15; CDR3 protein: CASSSGLAAKETQYF; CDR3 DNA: TGTGCCAGCAGCTCGGGACTAGCGGCTAAAGAGACCCAGTACTTC
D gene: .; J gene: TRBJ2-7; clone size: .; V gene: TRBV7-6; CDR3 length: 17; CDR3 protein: CASSLALRGKLNYEQYF; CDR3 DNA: TGTGCCAGCAGCTTAGCGCTCAGGGGTAAACTCAACTACGAGCAGTACTTC
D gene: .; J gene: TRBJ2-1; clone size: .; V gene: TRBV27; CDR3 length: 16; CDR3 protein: CASSRDFSSSYNEQFF; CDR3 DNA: TGTGCCAGCAGCCGGGACTTTTCGAGCTCCTACAATGAGCAGTTCTTC
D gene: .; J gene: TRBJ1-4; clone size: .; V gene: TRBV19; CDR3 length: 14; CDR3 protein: CASSIPGDLEKLFF; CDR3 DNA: TGTGCCAGTAGTATTCCGGGGGATTTGGAAAAACTGTTTTTT
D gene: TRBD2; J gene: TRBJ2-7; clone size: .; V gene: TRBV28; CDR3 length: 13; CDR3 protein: CASIGGISYEQYF; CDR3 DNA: TGTGCCAGCATCGGGGGGATTTCCTACGAGCAGTACTTC
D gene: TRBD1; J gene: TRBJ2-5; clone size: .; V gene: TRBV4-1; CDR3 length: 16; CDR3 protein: CASSHAPGQGQETQYF; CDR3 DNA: TGCGCCAGCAGCCATGCGCCTGGACAGGGGCAAGAGACCCAGTACTTC
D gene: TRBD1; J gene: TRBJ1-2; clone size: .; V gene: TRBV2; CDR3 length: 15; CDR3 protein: CASSLTGGENYGYTF; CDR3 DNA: TGTGCCAGCAGCCTGACAGGGGGTGAGAACTATGGCTACACCTTC
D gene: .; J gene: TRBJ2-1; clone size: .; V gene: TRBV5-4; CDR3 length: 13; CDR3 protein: CASSAGQYNEQFF; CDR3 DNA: TGTGCCAGCAGCGCGGGACAGTACAATGAGCAGTTCTTC
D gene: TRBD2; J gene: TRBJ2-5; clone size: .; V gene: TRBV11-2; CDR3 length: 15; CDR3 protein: CASSLALAGDETQYF; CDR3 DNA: TGTGCCAGCAGCTTAGCCCTAGCGGGAGATGAGACCCAGTACTTC
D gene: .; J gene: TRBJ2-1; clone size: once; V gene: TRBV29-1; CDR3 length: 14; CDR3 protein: CSVLDRDYGNEQFF; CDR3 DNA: TGCAGCGTCCTGGACAGGGACTATGGCAATGAGCAGTTCTTC
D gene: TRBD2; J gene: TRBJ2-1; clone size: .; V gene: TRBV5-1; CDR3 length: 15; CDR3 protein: CASSLRSGDYNEQFF; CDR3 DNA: TGCGCCAGCAGCTTGAGGAGCGGGGATTACAATGAGCAGTTCTTC
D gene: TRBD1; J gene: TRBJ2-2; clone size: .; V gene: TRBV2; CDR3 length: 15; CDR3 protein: CASTQDRADTGELFF; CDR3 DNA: TGTGCCAGCACCCAGGACAGGGCCGACACCGGGGAGCTGTTTTTT
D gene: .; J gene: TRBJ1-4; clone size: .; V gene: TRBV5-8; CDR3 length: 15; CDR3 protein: CASNWGMLGGEKLFF; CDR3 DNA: TGTGCCAGCAATTGGGGGATGCTTGGGGGCGAAAAACTGTTTTTT
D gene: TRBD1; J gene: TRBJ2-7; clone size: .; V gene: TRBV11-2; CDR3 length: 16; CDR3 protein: CASRSTGGAKAYEQYF; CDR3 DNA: TGTGCCAGCAGATCGACAGGGGGCGCGAAGGCCTACGAGCAGTACTTC
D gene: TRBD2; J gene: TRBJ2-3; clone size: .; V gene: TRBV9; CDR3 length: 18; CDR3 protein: CASSAGLAGGPGTDTQYF; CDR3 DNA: TGTGCCAGCAGCGCCGGACTAGCGGGGGGGCCAGGCACAGATACGCAGTATTTT
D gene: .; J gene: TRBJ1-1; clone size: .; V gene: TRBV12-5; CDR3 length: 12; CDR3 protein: CASGRGGTEAFF; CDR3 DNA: TGTGCTAGTGGGCGGGGGGGCACTGAAGCTTTCTTT
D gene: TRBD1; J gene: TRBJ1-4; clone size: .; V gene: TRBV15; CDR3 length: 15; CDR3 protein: CATSRDRDRGEKLFF; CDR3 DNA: TGTGCCACCAGCAGAGACCGGGACAGGGGTGAAAAACTGTTTTTT
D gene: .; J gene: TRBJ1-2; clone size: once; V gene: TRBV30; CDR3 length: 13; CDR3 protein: CAWSGGRYYGYTF; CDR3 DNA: TGTGCCTGGAGTGGGGGCAGGTACTATGGCTACACCTTC
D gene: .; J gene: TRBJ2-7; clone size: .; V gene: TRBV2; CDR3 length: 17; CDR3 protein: CASSETPGQPLYYEQYF; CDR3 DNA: TGTGCCAGCAGTGAAACCCCCGGACAGCCGCTCTACTACGAGCAGTACTTC
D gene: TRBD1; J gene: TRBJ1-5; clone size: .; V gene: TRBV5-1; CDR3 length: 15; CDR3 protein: CASSPGTGANQPQHF; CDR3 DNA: TGCGCCAGCAGCCCAGGGACAGGTGCAAATCAGCCCCAGCATTTT
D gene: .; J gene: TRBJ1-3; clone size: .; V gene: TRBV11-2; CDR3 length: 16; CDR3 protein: CASSLDLQGSGNTIYF; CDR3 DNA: TGTGCCAGCAGCCTAGACCTACAGGGCTCTGGAAACACCATATATTTT
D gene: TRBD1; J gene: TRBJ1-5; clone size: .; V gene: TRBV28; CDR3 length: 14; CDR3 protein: CASSPGTANQPQHF; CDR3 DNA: TGTGCCAGCAGTCCCGGGACAGCTAATCAGCCCCAGCATTTT
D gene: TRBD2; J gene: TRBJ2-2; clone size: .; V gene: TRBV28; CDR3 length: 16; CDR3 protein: CASSSSREGRIGELFF; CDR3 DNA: TGTGCCAGCAGCAGTTCAAGGGAGGGGCGCATCGGGGAGCTGTTTTTT
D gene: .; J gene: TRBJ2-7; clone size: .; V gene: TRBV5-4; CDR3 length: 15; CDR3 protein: CASSYQGDLSYEQYF; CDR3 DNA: TGTGCCAGCAGCTACCAAGGGGATCTCTCCTACGAGCAGTACTTC
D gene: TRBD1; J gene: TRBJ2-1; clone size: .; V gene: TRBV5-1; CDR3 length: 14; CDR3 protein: CASSFGQGYNEQFF; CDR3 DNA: TGCGCCAGCAGCTTCGGACAGGGATACAATGAGCAGTTCTTC
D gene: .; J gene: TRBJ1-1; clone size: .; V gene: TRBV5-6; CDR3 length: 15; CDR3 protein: CASNPGGSSNTEAFF; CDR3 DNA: TGTGCCAGCAACCCGGGGGGGTCGTCGAACACTGAAGCTTTCTTT
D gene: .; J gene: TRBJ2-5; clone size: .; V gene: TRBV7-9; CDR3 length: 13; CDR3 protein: CASSSTSPQTQYF; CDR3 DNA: TGTGCCAGCAGCTCCACTAGCCCTCAGACCCAGTACTTC
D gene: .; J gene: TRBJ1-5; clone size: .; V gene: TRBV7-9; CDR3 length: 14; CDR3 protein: CASSLGTGNQPQHF; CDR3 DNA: TGTGCCAGCAGCTTAGGAACGGGCAATCAGCCCCAGCATTTT
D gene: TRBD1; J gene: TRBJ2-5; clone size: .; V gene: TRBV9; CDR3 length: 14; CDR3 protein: CASSVQGAQETQYF; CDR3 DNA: TGTGCCAGCAGCGTTCAGGGGGCCCAAGAGACCCAGTACTTC
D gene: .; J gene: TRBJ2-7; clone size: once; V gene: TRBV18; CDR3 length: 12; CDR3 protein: CASSPEGRGKYF; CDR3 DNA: TGTGCCAGCTCACCGGAGGGGAGAGGGAAATACTTC
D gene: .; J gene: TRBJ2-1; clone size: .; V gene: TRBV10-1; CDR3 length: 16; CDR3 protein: CASSEFNRVPHNEQFF; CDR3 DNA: TGCGCCAGCAGTGAGTTTAACAGGGTACCCCACAATGAGCAGTTCTTC
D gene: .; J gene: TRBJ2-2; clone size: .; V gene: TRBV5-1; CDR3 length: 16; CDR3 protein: CASTLGRQPNTGELFF; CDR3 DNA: TGCGCCAGTACCCTCGGGAGACAGCCTAACACCGGGGAGCTGTTTTTT
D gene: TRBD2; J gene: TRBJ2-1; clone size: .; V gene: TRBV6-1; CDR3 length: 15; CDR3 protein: CASSSGTSGYNEQFF; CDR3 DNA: TGTGCCAGCAGTTCAGGGACTAGCGGCTACAATGAGCAGTTCTTC
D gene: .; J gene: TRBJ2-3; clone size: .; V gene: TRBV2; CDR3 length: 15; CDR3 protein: CASSEGSGVEDTQYF; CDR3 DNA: TGTGCCAGCAGTGAAGGTTCGGGGGTTGAAGATACGCAGTATTTT
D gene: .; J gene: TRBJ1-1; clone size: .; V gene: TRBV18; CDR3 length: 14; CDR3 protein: CASSPIEGDTEAFF; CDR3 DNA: TGTGCCAGCTCCCCCATCGAAGGGGACACTGAAGCTTTCTTT
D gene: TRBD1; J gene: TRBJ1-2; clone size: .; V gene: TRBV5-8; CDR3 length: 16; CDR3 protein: CASSLPGQGAYYGYTF; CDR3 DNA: TGTGCCAGCAGCTTGCCGGGACAGGGGGCTTACTATGGCTACACCTTC
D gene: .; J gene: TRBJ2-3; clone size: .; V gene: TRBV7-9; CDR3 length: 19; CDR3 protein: CASNLTPGGSRDITDTQYF; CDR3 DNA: TGTGCCAGCAACCTAACCCCTGGGGGGTCCCGCGATATCACAGATACGCAGTATTTT
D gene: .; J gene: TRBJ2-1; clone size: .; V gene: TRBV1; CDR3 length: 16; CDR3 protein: CTSSQRYAGERKEQFF; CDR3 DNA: TGCACCAGCAGCCAAAGGTATGCGGGAGAGAGAAAGGAGCAGTTCTTC
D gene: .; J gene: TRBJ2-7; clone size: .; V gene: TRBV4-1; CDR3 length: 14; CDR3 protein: CASSQEDRRDEQYF; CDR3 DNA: TGCGCCAGCAGCCAAGAGGACAGAAGGGACGAGCAGTACTTC
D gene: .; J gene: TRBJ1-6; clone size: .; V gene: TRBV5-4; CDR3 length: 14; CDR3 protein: CASSFFGVGSPLHF; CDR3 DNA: TGTGCCAGCAGCTTTTTCGGGGTGGGTTCACCCCTCCACTTT
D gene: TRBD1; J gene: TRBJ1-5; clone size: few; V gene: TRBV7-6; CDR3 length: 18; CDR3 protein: CASSLGTGTFWSNQPQHF; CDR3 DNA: TGTGCCAGCAGCCTCGGGACAGGGACATTTTGGAGCAATCAGCCCCAGCATTTT
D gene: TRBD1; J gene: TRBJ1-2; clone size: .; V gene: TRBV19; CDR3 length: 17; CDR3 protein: CASSDSSPGTGRRGYTF; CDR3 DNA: TGTGCCAGTAGCGACTCATCCCCCGGGACAGGGCGTAGAGGCTACACCTTC
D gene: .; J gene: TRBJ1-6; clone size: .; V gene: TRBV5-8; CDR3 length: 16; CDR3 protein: CASSPVQTAYNSPLHF; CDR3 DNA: TGTGCCAGCAGCCCGGTCCAGACAGCCTATAATTCACCCCTCCACTTT
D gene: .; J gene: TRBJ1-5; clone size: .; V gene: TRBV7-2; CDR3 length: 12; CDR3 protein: CASSSYDQPQHF; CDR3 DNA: TGTGCCAGCAGCTCCTATGATCAGCCCCAGCATTTT
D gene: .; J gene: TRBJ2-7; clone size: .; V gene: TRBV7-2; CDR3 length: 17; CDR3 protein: CASSLRELAGSRYEQYF; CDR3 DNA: TGTGCCAGCAGCTTACGAGAGCTAGCTGGATCGAGGTACGAGCAGTACTTC